These 26 T cell receptor beta chains were all obtained from the same sample, sequenced in a study of chemoradiotherapy in HPV16-positive cancers. Libraries were prepared by immunoSEQ multiplex PCR; TCRdb keeps only in-frame clonotypes and omits some of them. The repertoire holds approximately 9,000 clones, with around 75% as singletons. This material was obtained from a patient who underwent chemoradiotherapy. Every receptor here comes from a human donor with HPV-associated anogenital cancer.

The chain couples TRBV10-3 to TRBJ1-2; the match to TRBD1 covers 10 bases. The V and J ends lost 1 base and 7 bases, in that order; junction bases with no gene match: 6. CDR3 size: 15 residues. Germline assignment: CDR1 ENHRY and CDR2 SYGVKD. CDR3 region: CAISELTGGRSGYTF. DNA for the CDR3: TGTGCCATCAGTGAGTTGACAGGGGGCAGGAGTGGCTACACCTTC.

The rearrangement uses TRBV7-9 and TRBJ2-1; D is unclear. The CDR3 has 13 amino acids. Trimming shortened V by 0 bases and J by 10 bases, and 10 bases separated the two germline ends. Germline-derived CDR1 and CDR2 are SEHNR and FQNEAQ (reference sequence). The CDR3 here is CASSLAVRREQFF. The CDR3 region has the DNA TGTGCCAGCAGCTTAGCGGTACGAAGGGAGCAGTTCTTC.

The genes are TRBV28 and TRBJ2-7; 10 positions agree with TRBD2. The CDR3 covers 15 residues. Losses at the gene ends were 4 bases for V and 3 bases for J; bases not matched to a gene: 6. Germline CDR1 MDHEN, CDR2 SYDVKM. The CDR3 loop reads CASSSRTSGSYEQYF. DNA for the CDR3: TGTGCCAGCAGTTCTCGGACTAGCGGTAGCTACGAGCAGTACTTC.

V and J are TRBV5-6 and TRBJ1-6; D perhaps matches TRBD1 (6 bases). The V and J ends lost 4 bases and 10 bases respectively, with 15 bases between them. The CDR3 consists of 14 residues. Germline V gene data show CDR1 as SGHDT and CDR2 as YYEEEE. The CDR3 reads CASSPAGARSPLHF. The CDR3 bases are TGTGCCAGCAGCCCGGCGGGGGCGCGATCACCCCTCCACTTT.

The chain uses TRBV23-1 and TRBJ2-7; unclear D gene. TRBV23-1 is annotated as an ORF whose role is uncertain. V was trimmed by 8 bases and J by 4 bases, leaving 6 bases between them. CDR3 size: 10 residues. The CDR3 coding sequence is TGCGCCAGCTCTTTTTACGAGCAGTACTTC. Its translation: CASSFYEQYF.

The chain is built from TRBV19 and TRBJ1-5, with D possibly TRBD1 on 6 matching bases. Trimming pared 0 bases from V and 0 bases from J, leaving 12 bases between. The CDR3 contains 17 residues. Germline V gives CDR1 LNHDA, CDR2 SQIVND (reference sequence). The CDR3 region is CASSIDPTGLSNQPQHF. The CDR3 DNA follows: TGTGCCAGTAGTATAGATCCGACAGGTCTTAGCAATCAGCCCCAGCATTTT.

The chain employs TRBV9 and TRBJ2-7; a possible D gene is TRBD2 (6 bases). The CDR3 extends over 16 amino acids. The V gene lost 0 bases and the J gene lost 3 bases, with 16 bases spanning the gap. In germline, CDR1 is SGDLS, CDR2 YYNGEE. DNA of the CDR3: TGTGCCAGCAGCGTAGGGTCTGGGGGGAGCCTCTACGAGCAGTACTTC. It yields the protein CASSVGSGGSLYEQYF.

V is TRBV9 and J is TRBJ2-7; 10 nucleotides line up with TRBD2. The CDR3 runs 15 residues. J lost 2 bases, V lost 0 bases, and 2 bases had no gene match. Germline lookup yields CDR1 SGDLS and CDR2 YYNGEE. The CDR3 bases are TGTGCCAGCAGCGTAGGGACTAGCGGAACCTACGAGCAGTACTTC. Protein sequence: CASSVGTSGTYEQYF.

The chain has TRBV4-3 and TRBJ1-2, with D possibly TRBD1 on 5 matching bases. Germline V CDR1 and CDR2: LGHNA, YSLEER. V dropped 0 bases and J dropped 4 bases, with 15 bases sitting between them. The CDR3 contains 16 residues. The CDR3 nucleotides are TGCGCCAGCAGCCAAGACCCCATCGCGGGGGTCTATGGCTACACCTTC. Residues: CASSQDPIAGVYGYTF.

The chain links TRBV10-3 to TRBJ1-1; the D is unclear. V was cut by 6 bases and J by 2 bases, with 13 bases left in between. The CDR3 consists of 14 residues. Germline CDR1 is ENHRY and CDR2 is SYGVKD. The CDR3 is CAIRAGQLNTEAFF. Here the CDR3 DNA reads TGTGCCATCAGGGCTGGGCAGTTAAACACTGAAGCTTTCTTT.

The rearrangement links TRBV7-2 to TRBJ2-7; D possibly corresponds to TRBD2 (5 bases). CDR1 SGHTA and CDR2 FQGNSA come from the germline V gene. Between the trimmed V and J ends, which lost 1 base and 4 bases, there was a span of 11 bases. The CDR3 covers 14 residues. CDR3 sequence: CASSLGTSTYEQYF. CDR3 sequence (DNA): TGTGCCAGCAGCTTAGGGACTTCTACATACGAGCAGTACTTC.

The chain uses TRBV12-2 and TRBJ1-5. TRBV12-2 is termed a pseudogene. The CDR3 is 14 residues long. The CDR3 region has the DNA TGTGCAAGTCGCTTACGGACTGTTTTTGAGCCCCAGCATTTT. As protein: CASRLRTVFEPQHF.

The chain is built from TRBV2 and TRBJ1-1; the D is unclear. Germline V lookup: CDR1 SNHLY, CDR2 FYNNEI. This CDR3 is built from 11 residues. With 4 bases removed from V and 9 bases from J, the gap between germline ends came to 9 bases. The chain's CDR3 is CASSGRLKAFF. CDR3 nucleotide sequence: TGTGCCAGCAGTGGACGGCTAAAAGCTTTCTTT.

The rearrangement joins TRBV6-6 to TRBJ2-3; D is unclear. Germline V gene lookup returns CDR1 MNHNY and CDR2 SVGAGI (reference sequence). Trimming left V 2 bases short and J 6 bases short, with 6 bases between. The CDR3 runs to 12 residues. For the CDR3, the DNA is TGTGCCAGCAGTTACCCATTCGATACGCAGTATTTT. The encoded protein is CASSYPFDTQYF.

This clone showed up just a few times. V is TRBV7-9 and J is TRBJ2-5; 11 bases are shared with TRBD1. V lost 1 base and J lost 7; bases outside the gene matches: 2. Germline V gene data show CDR1 as SEHNR and CDR2 as FQNEAQ (reference sequence). This CDR3 region has 14 residues. DNA of the CDR3: TGTGCCAGCAGCTTAGAAGGGACAGGGGGGACCCAGTACTTC. Its protein product is CASSLEGTGGTQYF.

J is TRBJ2-5 and V is TRBV4-2, with TRBD1 matching over 7 bases. Germline V gives CDR1 LGHNA, CDR2 YNFKEQ. Germline trimming cut 0 bases from V and 4 bases from J; bases unmatched to any gene: 5. The CDR3 contains 15 residues. CDR3 in DNA: TGTGCCAGCAGCCAAGAAAAGGGGGCTTCAGAGACCCAGTACTTC. Protein sequence: CASSQEKGASETQYF.

This clone was seen more than once but under ten times. The chain carries TRBV13 and TRBJ2-5, with 10 bases identical to TRBD2. This CDR3 region has 14 residues. The germline gives CDR1 PRHDT, CDR2 FYEKMQ (reference sequence). After removal of 5 bases from V and 5 bases from J, the junction contained 5 bases not matched to a gene. CDR3 region: CASSLAGVWETQYF. The CDR3 DNA is TGTGCCAGCAGCCTAGCGGGAGTTTGGGAGACCCAGTACTTC.

The chain joins TRBV7-2 to TRBJ2-3, with D tentatively TRBD2 (6 bases). Germline V gene data show CDR1 as SGHTA and CDR2 as FQGNSA. V lost 2 bases, J lost 6 bases, and 12 bases lay in between. The CDR3 runs to 14 residues. This CDR3 reads CASSLLGGSDTQYF. CDR3 sequence (DNA): TGTGCCAGCAGCTTACTGGGGGGATCGGATACGCAGTATTTT.

There are a few counts of this clone. J is TRBJ2-2 and V is TRBV6-1; D is possibly TRBD1 or TRBD2 (5 bases each). The germline CDR1 and CDR2 sequences are MNHNS and SASEGT. There are 15 residues in the CDR3. V shed 6 bases and J shed 4 bases, with 15 bases lying between them. CDR3 sequence: CASSQTTGRTGELFF. The DNA of the CDR3 is TGTGCCAGCAGCCAGACGACGGGGCGCACCGGGGAGCTGTTTTTT.

This rearrangement joins TRBV9 to TRBJ2-3; possible D gene TRBD2, 6 bases. Germline CDR1 is SGDLS and CDR2 is YYNGEE. This CDR3 comprises 15 residues. Trimming removed 2 bases at V and 3 bases at J, with 13 bases between. The chain's CDR3 is CASSVGDWGTDTQYF. The DNA of the CDR3 is TGTGCCAGCAGCGTGGGGGACTGGGGGACAGATACGCAGTATTTT.

Note on this clone: One end of the junction varies from germline; a read error may be responsible. This chain joins TRBV7-7 and TRBJ2-1; D is unresolved. Germline CDR1 is SSHAT and CDR2 is FNYEAQ (reference sequence). The CDR3 length is 14 residues. CDR3 DNA sequence: TGTGCTAGCAGCCCCGGCAGAAATAACAATGAGCAGTTCTTC. Its protein product is CASSPGRNNNEQFF.

The V and J genes are TRBV7-9 and TRBJ1-2; D possibly corresponds to TRBD1 (6 bases). CDR3 size: 14 residues. V was pared by 4 bases and J by 2 bases, with 11 bases between. Germline CDR1 is SEHNR and CDR2 is FQNEAQ (reference sequence). The CDR3 coding sequence is TGTGCCAGCAGCTCCTGGACAGCAAACTATGGCTACACCTTC. It is translated as CASSSWTANYGYTF.

This chain joins TRBV28 and TRBJ2-3; the match to TRBD1 covers 9 bases. Germline CDR1 reads MDHEN; CDR2 reads SYDVKM. V shed 4 bases and J 13 bases; nucleotides not matched to a gene: 12. The CDR3 extends over 14 amino acids. The CDR3 here is CASSSAQNRGREYF. DNA for the CDR3: TGTGCCAGCAGTTCCGCCCAAAACAGGGGGCGCGAGTATTTT.

The chain joins TRBV11-2 to TRBJ2-5; D may be TRBD1 or TRBD2 (6 bases each). Trimming took 5 bases from V and 2 from J, leaving 18 bases between them. CDR1 SGHAT and CDR2 FQNNGV come from the germline V gene. CDR3 size: 16 residues. Written as DNA, the CDR3 is TGTGCCAGCAGCCACCGCCCGTGGAGGGGGCAAGAGACCCAGTACTTC. Its translation is CASSHRPWRGQETQYF.

The chain carries TRBV7-2 and TRBJ2-7, with 8 bases matching TRBD1. The V gene's germline CDR1 is SGHTA and CDR2 FQGNSA. With 6 bases clipped from V and 9 bases from J, the junction kept 13 bases outside the gene matches. CDR3 length equals 14 residues. CDR3 DNA sequence: TGTGCCAGCAGACCCGGGACAGGAAGACTTCCGCAGTACTTC. This encodes CASRPGTGRLPQYF. Filled out from reference TRBV7-2 and TRBJ2-7, the complete variable domain reads GAGVSQSPSNKVTEKGKDVELRCDPISGHTALYWYRQSLGQGLEFLIYFQGNSAPDKSGLPSDRFSAERTGGSVSTLTIQRTQQEDSAVYLCASRPGTGRLPQYFGPGTRLTVT.

The rearrangement uses TRBV27 and TRBJ2-7; 9 bases agree with TRBD2. V trimming: 7 bases; J trimming: 5 bases; junction bases outside the gene matches: 12. From germline, CDR1 is MNHEY and CDR2 SMNVEV (reference sequence). There are 15 residues in the CDR3. DNA of the CDR3: TGTGCCAGCACCTTGCGTAGCGGGAGTAAGAACGAGCAGTACTTC. Its translation: CASTLRSGSKNEQYF.